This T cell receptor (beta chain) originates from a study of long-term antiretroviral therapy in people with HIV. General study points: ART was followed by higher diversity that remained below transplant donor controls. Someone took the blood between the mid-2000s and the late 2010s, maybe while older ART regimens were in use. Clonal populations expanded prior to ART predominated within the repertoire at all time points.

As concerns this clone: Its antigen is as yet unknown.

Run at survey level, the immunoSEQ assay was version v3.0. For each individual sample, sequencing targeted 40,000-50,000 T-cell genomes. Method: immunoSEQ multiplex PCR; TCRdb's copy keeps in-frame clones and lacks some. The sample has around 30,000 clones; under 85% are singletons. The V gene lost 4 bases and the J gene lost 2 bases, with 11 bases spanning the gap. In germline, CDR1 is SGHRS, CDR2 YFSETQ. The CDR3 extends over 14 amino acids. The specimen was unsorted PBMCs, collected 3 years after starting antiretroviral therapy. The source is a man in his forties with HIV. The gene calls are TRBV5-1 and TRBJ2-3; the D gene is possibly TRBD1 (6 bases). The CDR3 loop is CASSPTGTTDTQYF. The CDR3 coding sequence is TGCGCCAGCAGCCCAACAGGGACCACAGATACGCAGTATTTT.